This record covers a single T cell receptor (beta chain). Antigen specificity is unknown. Per sample, roughly 0.45 micrograms of biopsy DNA were TCRB immunosequenced. Profiling relied on immunoSEQ multiplex PCR, and the TCRdb table lists in-frame clones only, not all of them. The repertoire holds about 30,000 clones, with about 81% as singletons. The data originate from a study of T cell repertoires in ileal Crohn's disease. Study in general: Postoperative therapy was given to about half: eleven to twelve thiopurines, some 18 anti-TNF agents. The study, taken as a whole, reports: Compared with CD4 T cells, sorted CD8 cells carried more expanded clones. Clonality above 26.8% at surgery always came with endoscopic recurrence.

The CDR3 is 14 residues long. The germline CDR1 and CDR2 sequences are SQVTM and ANQGSEA. V shed 5 bases and J shed 6 bases, with 17 bases lying between them. The sample was ileal tissue. The TCR comes from an adult with Crohn's disease. This sequence joins TRBV29-1 and TRBJ1-5; D uncertain. In nucleotides, the CDR3 is TGCAGCGTTTCGCACGGGTTGACGGGTCAGCCCCAGCATTTT. It encodes CSVSHGLTGQPQHF.